These 22 T cell receptor beta chains were sequenced from one sample in a study of cytomegalovirus exposure and HLA in healthy donors (dated by TCRdb to between 2016 and 2019). The library was produced with the immunoSEQ multiplex PCR assay. For the multiplex PCR, a mixture combining 60 forward primers for TCR Vbeta segments and 13 reverse primers for TCR Jbeta segments was used. The table was pulled from immuneACCESS by TCRdb, which kept in-frame rearrangements only. Such tables lose some clones; where checked, under half of the loss comes from unresolved V genes, and the rest has no known cause. For this sample there are about 160,000 clones; roughly 80% appear just once. The ten largest clones capture around 8% of the sample. Sequences were obtained from PBMCs. These receptors were taken from a male donor in good health and CMV-seropositive.

The rearrangement links TRBV14 to TRBJ2-3; a weak D match, TRBD2 (5 bases). From germline, CDR1 is SGHDN and CDR2 FVKESK. CDR3 length: 18 amino acids. The V and J ends lost 1 base and 6 bases respectively, with 23 bases between them. CDR3 in amino acids: CASSQAIHPSGRRDTQYF. Here the CDR3 DNA reads TGTGCCAGCAGCCAAGCTATTCATCCTAGTGGGAGACGGGATACGCAGTATTTT. Using reference TRBV14 and TRBJ2-3 for the parts outside the CDR3, the full variable domain is EAGVTQFPSHSVIEKGQTVTLRCDPISGHDNLYWYRRVMGKEIKFLLHFVKESKQDESGMPNNRFLAERTGGTYSTLKVQPAELEDSGVYFCASSQAIHPSGRRDTQYFGPGTRLTVL.

This clone has just a few counts. The V and J genes are TRBV9 and TRBJ2-3; 9 nucleotides match TRBD2. With 0 bases clipped from V and 5 bases from J, the junction kept 1 base outside the gene matches. The CDR3 covers 14 residues. Per the germline V gene, CDR1 is SGDLS and CDR2 is YYNGEE. CDR3 protein: CASSVGLAVDTQYF. The CDR3 bases are TGTGCCAGCAGCGTAGGACTAGCGGTAGATACGCAGTATTTT.

The chain combines TRBV15 with TRBJ2-3; D may be TRBD1 (6 bases). The V gene's germline CDR1 is LNHNV and CDR2 YYDKDF (reference sequence). The CDR3 totals 18 residues. V shed 0 bases and J shed 2 bases, with 18 bases lying between them. This CDR3 reads CATSREGARAPITDTQYF. The DNA for the CDR3 is TGTGCCACCAGCAGAGAGGGGGCCAGGGCTCCTATCACAGATACGCAGTATTTT.

The chain employs TRBV7-2 and TRBJ1-5; D is perhaps TRBD1 (6 bases). Germline CDR1 reads SGHTA; CDR2 reads FQGNSA. The V end was cut by 5 bases, the J end by 7 bases, with 12 bases between. This CDR3 spans 13 amino acids. The CDR3: CASSPQGWQPQHF. In DNA form, the CDR3 reads TGTGCCAGCAGCCCCCAGGGGTGGCAGCCCCAGCATTTT.

The chain carries TRBV27 and TRBJ2-3, with a weak D call TRBD2 (7 bases). Germline V gene sequence: CDR1 MNHEY, CDR2 SMNVEV (reference sequence). This CDR3 comprises 14 residues. Deletions cut 8 bases from V and 4 bases from J, with 16 bases between. CDR3 bases: TGTGCCAGCGGGGGGGCACCTAGAGCAGATACGCAGTATTTT. It codes for CASGGAPRADTQYF.

The J gene is TRBJ1-1, the V gene TRBV18; 8 bases fit TRBD1. Unmatched junction bases numbered 11, after V lost 4 bases and J lost 10 bases. Germline V gene sequence: CDR1 KGHSH, CDR2 LQKENI. CDR3 size: 14 residues. CDR3 DNA sequence: TGTGCCAGCTCACTTCAGGACAGGGCGGTGAGAGCTTTCTTT. Translated, it gives CASSLQDRAVRAFF. Full variable domain (missing parts from reference TRBV18 and TRBJ1-1): NAGVMQNPRHLVRRRGQEARLRCSPMKGHSHVYWYRQLPEEGLKFMVYLQKENIIDESGMPKERFSAEFPKEGPSILRIQQVVRGDSAAYFCASSLQDRAVRAFFGQGTRLTVV.

The chain combines TRBV28 with TRBJ2-7, with 7 bases fitting TRBD2. The CDR3 extends over 16 amino acids. V lost 6 bases to trimming and J lost 3 bases; unmatched junction nucleotides: 14. Germline loops: CDR1 MDHEN, CDR2 SYDVKM. Here the CDR3 reads CASSSIRLAPSYEQYF. In nucleotides, the CDR3 is TGTGCCAGCAGCAGTATACGACTAGCCCCGAGCTACGAGCAGTACTTC.

The chain uses TRBV10-3 and TRBJ2-7; D is perhaps TRBD2 (7 bases). CDR3 length: 15 amino acids. Trimming cost V 8 bases and J 3 bases, with 20 bases left between them. The germline gives CDR1 ENHRY, CDR2 SYGVKD. CDR3 protein: CAIAREEGGGYEQYF. The CDR3 DNA follows: TGTGCCATCGCCCGAGAGGAGGGAGGGGGCTACGAGCAGTACTTC.

The rearrangement uses TRBV6-6 and TRBJ1-2, with D possibly matching TRBD1 (6 bases). The V gene's germline CDR1 is MNHNY and CDR2 SVGAGI (reference sequence). The CDR3 has 15 amino acids. Trimming shortened V by 0 bases and J by 2 bases, and 10 bases separated the two germline ends. This CDR3 reads CASSYSKQGNYGYTF. The CDR3, as DNA: TGTGCCAGCAGTTACTCTAAACAGGGAAACTATGGCTACACCTTC.

This chain's CDR3 is CASRRARGRGTDTQYF. In nucleotides, the CDR3 is TGTGCCAGCAGACGCGCCAGGGGAAGAGGCACAGATACGCAGTATTTT. The rearrangement uses TRBV11-2 and TRBJ2-3; possible D gene TRBD1, 6 bases. Germline assignment: CDR1 SGHAT and CDR2 FQNNGV. V gave up 6 bases and J gave up 1 base, with 17 bases separating them. This CDR3 region has 16 residues.

This clone came up a few times. The gene calls are TRBV11-2 and TRBJ2-1, with a tentative D call TRBD2 (6 bases). The CDR3 is 12 residues long. CDR1 SGHAT and CDR2 FQNNGV come from the germline V gene. Trimming stripped 6 bases from V and 10 bases from J, with 13 bases between. CDR3 residues: CASSRDWSEQFF. The CDR3 region has the DNA TGTGCCAGCAGTCGGGACTGGAGCGAGCAGTTCTTC.

The CDR3 sequence is CASSQDAGVRLLAFF. CDR3 sequence (DNA): TGCGCCAGCAGCCAAGATGCCGGGGTGAGGCTGTTAGCTTTCTTT. The V call is TRBV4-3, the J call TRBJ1-1; D remains unclear. Trimming shortened V by 0 bases and J by 10 bases, and 18 bases separated the two germline ends. The CDR3 loop spans 15 amino acids. Germline assignment: CDR1 LGHNA and CDR2 YSLEER.

This chain connects TRBV19 to TRBJ2-1; 9 bases match TRBD1. V dropped 6 bases and J dropped 8; count of bases not matched to a gene: 11. This CDR3 comprises 15 residues. The germline CDR1 and CDR2 sequences are LNHDA and SQIVND (reference sequence). The CDR3 DNA sequence: TGTGCCAGTAGACCCGGGGGGACAGGGTCGGATGAGCAGTTCTTC. Its translation is CASRPGGTGSDEQFF.

The J gene is TRBJ2-3, the V gene TRBV4-3; TRBD2 might be the D (6 bases). The CDR3 length is 16 residues. With 4 bases removed from V and 2 bases from J, the gap between germline ends came to 16 bases. Per germline, CDR1 LGHNA and CDR2 YSLEER. This CDR3 is CASSRAQRASTDTQYF. The DNA for the CDR3 is TGCGCCAGCAGCCGGGCCCAGCGGGCCTCCACAGATACGCAGTATTTT.

The rearrangement joins TRBV5-4 to TRBJ2-5, with TRBD1 matching 9 bases. Trimming removed 4 bases from V and 5 bases from J; junction bases left unmatched: 3. The CDR3 is made up of 13 amino acids. Per germline, CDR1 SGHNT and CDR2 YYREEE (reference sequence). The CDR3 is CASSVDRGETQYF. The DNA for the CDR3 is TGTGCCAGCAGCGTCGACAGGGGGGAGACCCAGTACTTC.

The rearrangement uses TRBV19 and TRBJ1-4; weak D call: TRBD1 (6 bases). This CDR3 has 13 residues. The V end was cut by 10 bases, the J end by 10 bases, with 19 bases between. CDR1 and CDR2 (germline): LNHDA, SQIVND (reference sequence). CDR3 coding DNA: TGTGCCACCAGGACAGCGCGATATGGAAAACTGTTTTTT. Residues: CATRTARYGKLFF.

This chain joins TRBV14 and TRBJ2-1, with a possible D match to TRBD2 (6 bases). The CDR3 consists of 15 residues. Germline lookup yields CDR1 SGHDN and CDR2 FVKESK. V shed 9 bases and J shed 3 bases, with 18 bases lying between them. The CDR3 sequence: CASSGGGNFYNEQFF. The CDR3, as DNA: TGTGCCAGTAGCGGTGGCGGAAACTTCTACAATGAGCAGTTCTTC. Combining the CDR3 with reference TRBV14 and TRBJ2-1 gives the whole variable domain EAGVTQFPSHSVIEKGQTVTLRCDPISGHDNLYWYRRVMGKEIKFLLHFVKESKQDESGMPNNRFLAERTGGTYSTLKVQPAELEDSGVYFCASSGGGNFYNEQFFGPGTRLTVL.

CDR3 in amino acids: CASRASGLAGEIAKNIQYF. CDR3 coding DNA: TGTGCCAGCAGGGCGTCGGGACTAGCGGGGGAGATAGCCAAAAACATTCAGTACTTC. The chain recombines TRBV27 with TRBJ2-4; TRBD2 aligns across 14 bases. Trimming removed 6 bases from V and 0 bases from J; junction bases left unmatched: 10. The CDR3 covers 19 residues. Germline values: CDR1 MNHEY, CDR2 SMNVEV (reference sequence).

The chain employs TRBV28 and TRBJ2-2; possibly TRBD2 for D (6 bases). With 6 bases removed from V and 1 base from J, the gap between germline ends came to 12 bases. CDR3 length: 15 amino acids. Looked up from germline, CDR1 is MDHEN and CDR2 is SYDVKM. The CDR3 nucleotides are TGTGCCAGCAGCCCCGGAGGGCAGAACACCGGGGAGCTGTTTTTT. Its protein product is CASSPGGQNTGELFF. The whole variable domain, remainder taken from reference TRBV28 and TRBJ2-2, is DVKVTQSSRYLVKRTGEKVFLECVQDMDHENMFWYRQDPGLGLRLIYFSYDVKMKEKGDIPEGYSVSREKKERFSLILESASTNQTSMYLCASSPGGQNTGELFFGEGSRLTVL.

CDR3 amino acids: CASSKKVRSTEAFF. DNA for the CDR3: TGTGCCAGCAGCAAAAAAGTCCGCAGCACTGAAGCTTTCTTT. This chain connects TRBV21-1 to TRBJ1-1; TRBD1 was called by the table and not checked on the DNA. TRBV21-1 constitutes a pseudogene. This CDR3 is 14 amino acids long.

The chain couples TRBV25-1 to TRBJ2-7; 7 nucleotides match TRBD2. The CDR3 contains 13 residues. V shed 7 bases and J 2 bases; nucleotides not matched to a gene: 5. Germline loops: CDR1 MGHDK, CDR2 SYGVNS. The CDR3 bases are TGTGCCAGCACTCGGGACTATACCTACGAGCAGTACTTC. Protein product: CASTRDYTYEQYF.

The CDR3 here is CASIRSGTGNEKLFF. DNA of the CDR3: TGTGCCAGTATTCGATCCGGGACAGGCAATGAAAAACTGTTTTTT. The chain recombines TRBV19 with TRBJ1-4; 8 bases map to TRBD1. CDR3 length: 15 residues. The germline V gene has CDR1 LNHDA and CDR2 SQIVND (reference sequence). The V and J ends lost 7 bases and 5 bases, in that order; junction bases with no gene match: 9.